These 21 T cell receptor beta chains came from one sample sequenced in a study of blood T cells in healthy people across ages (dated by TCRdb to 2014 to 2015). Receptors were amplified or captured by 5' RACE. Instrument on record: Illumina HiSeq 2500. A second about 7 to 12 cycle PCR used a sample-barcoded 5' primer and a J-beta primer mix. Through fastp at Q25 and MiXCR, TCRdb rebuilt clones from the public reads, retaining in-frame beta chains. Rows matching on CDR3 protein sequence are summarized as one entry with the most common DNA and genes. This sample comprises about 830,000 distinct CDR3 sequences, roughly 60% of them detected only once. Of the sample, around a quarter falls within the top ten clones. Sequencing was carried out using blood. All receptors come from a young man in good health.

A few counts support this clonotype. The chain has TRBV4-3 and TRBJ2-7, with 11 bases identical to TRBD2. The junction had 20 bases not matched to a gene; V was cut back by 1 base and J by 0 bases. The CDR3 covers 22 residues. Germline-derived CDR1 and CDR2 are LGHNA and YSLEER. DNA of the CDR3: TGCGCCAGCAGCCAAGCCGGGCTAGCGGGGGGTGCCCCAAAAACGAGCTCCTACGAGCAGTACTTC. It encodes CASSQAGLAGGAPKTSSYEQYF.

In its sample, this clonotype was seen a few times. The V call is TRBV6-2 or TRBV6-3, the J call TRBJ2-1; 11 nucleotides line up with TRBD1. Per the germline V gene, CDR1 is MNHEY and CDR2 is SVGEGT. This CDR3 spans 15 amino acids. The V segment lost 10 bases and the J segment 0 bases; nucleotides outside the gene matches: 5. The CDR3 sequence: CATRDRGFSYNEQFF. CDR3 nucleotide sequence: TGTGCCACCCGGGACAGGGGGTTCTCCTACAATGAGCAGTTCTTC.

The chain carries TRBV6-6 and TRBJ2-3, with D maybe TRBD2 (6 bases). Germline lookup yields CDR1 MNHNY and CDR2 SVGAGI (reference sequence). This CDR3 has 13 amino acids. Trimming removed 8 bases at V and 1 base at J, with 10 bases between. The CDR3 loop is CASLPGGTDTQYF. The CDR3 coding sequence is TGTGCCAGCCTTCCGGGGGGCACAGATACGCAGTATTTT.

The V call is TRBV5-1, the J call TRBJ2-7, with D perhaps matching TRBD1 or TRBD2 (5 bases each). The V end was cut by 4 bases, the J end by 3 bases, with 14 bases between. Germline V gene data show CDR1 as SGHRS and CDR2 as YFSETQ. The CDR3 runs to 14 residues. CDR3: CASSGAGTFYEQYF. For the CDR3, the DNA is TGCGCCAGCAGCGGCGCCGGGACCTTCTACGAGCAGTACTTC.

V usage is TRBV3-1 and J usage is TRBJ2-7; TRBD2 matches 14 bases. Germline CDR1 LGHDT, CDR2 YNNKEL (reference sequence). This CDR3 has 18 residues. Trimming removed 1 base from V and 2 bases from J; junction bases left unmatched: 7. DNA for the CDR3: TGTGCCAGCAGCCAAGGACTAGCGGGGGGGCTAGCCACCTACGAGCAGTACTTC. Its translation: CASSQGLAGGLATYEQYF.

V is TRBV4-3 and J is TRBJ1-2, with 7 nucleotides matching TRBD1. J gave up 3 bases and V 0 bases, and 7 bases lay outside the gene matches. The CDR3 extends over 16 amino acids. The germline gives CDR1 LGHNA, CDR2 YSLEER. Here the CDR3 DNA reads TGCGCCAGCAGCCAAGATAGAGGGGGCTTGGACTATGGCTACACCTTC. As protein: CASSQDRGGLDYGYTF.

This clonotype came up many times. The V gene is TRBV20-1, the J gene TRBJ2-1; D unresolved. V was trimmed by 1 base and J by 6 bases, leaving 7 bases between them. Germline CDR1 DFQATT, CDR2 SNEGSKA (reference sequence). There are 12 residues in the CDR3. CDR3 DNA: TGCAGTGCTAGAGTTTCTTCCAATGAGCAGTTCTTC. This codes for CSARVSSNEQFF.

This clonotype was found a few times. This rearrangement joins TRBV20-1 to TRBJ2-7; possible D gene TRBD2, 7 bases. V lost 6 bases to trimming and J lost 3 bases, with 18 bases between them. This CDR3 is built from 14 residues. CDR1 and CDR2 (germline): DFQATT, SNEGSKA (reference sequence). CDR3 DNA sequence: TGCAGTGCCGTGGTGGGGGGGCGGCTCTACGAGCAGTACTTC. The encoded protein is CSAVVGGRLYEQYF.

The chain uses TRBV9 and TRBJ2-5; D gene ambiguous. CDR1 and CDR2 from the germline V gene are SGDLS and YYNGEE. The V and J ends lost 6 bases and 5 bases respectively, with 14 bases between them. This CDR3 has 13 residues. In DNA form, the CDR3 reads TGTGCCAGCATTAACATAACTTGGGAGACCCAGTACTTC. Protein: CASINITWETQYF.

This chain joins TRBV9 and TRBJ1-6, with 10 bases aligning to TRBD1. Trimming at V came to 4 bases and at J to 7 bases, leaving 5 bases not matched to a gene. Germline V gene lookup returns CDR1 SGDLS and CDR2 YYNGEE. CDR3 length: 15 amino acids. The CDR3 is CASSKGTGENSPLHF. The CDR3 DNA reads TGTGCCAGCAGCAAAGGGACAGGGGAGAATTCACCCCTCCACTTT.

This clonotype was seen just once. The chain employs TRBV20-1 and TRBJ2-3, with 7 bases that match TRBD1. The CDR3 runs 14 residues. The V segment lost 5 bases and the J segment 0 bases; nucleotides outside the gene matches: 5. CDR1 DFQATT and CDR2 SNEGSKA come from the germline V gene (reference sequence). Here the CDR3 reads CSAFGTVSTDTQYF. CDR3 bases: TGCAGTGCTTTTGGGACAGTTAGCACAGATACGCAGTATTTT.

The rearrangement joins TRBV5-1 to TRBJ2-1; 10 nucleotides align to TRBD1. The trim removed 0 bases at V and 8 bases at J, leaving 8 bases unmatched. Germline-derived CDR1 and CDR2 are SGHRS and YFSETQ. The CDR3 covers 16 residues. The DNA of the CDR3 is TGCGCCAGCAGCTTGGGTGACAGGGGGCGCCTTGATGAGCAGTTCTTC. It specifies CASSLGDRGRLDEQFF.

This sequence joins TRBV6-2 or TRBV6-3 and TRBJ2-1; 7 bases align to TRBD2. CDR3 length: 16 amino acids. Germline-derived CDR1 and CDR2 are MNHEY and SVGEGT. V lost 5 bases and J lost 4; bases outside the gene matches: 11. As DNA, the CDR3 is TGTGCCAGCAGTAATGCCCGGGACTACTCTTACAATGAGCAGTTCTTC. It encodes CASSNARDYSYNEQFF.

The table lists this clonotype with a count of one. The V gene is TRBV20-1, the J gene TRBJ2-4; perhaps TRBD1 as D (5 bases). The end of the DNA aligns better with TRBJ2-7, so the J call may be wrong. The CDR3 runs to 14 residues. Germline CDR1 and CDR2: DFQATT and SNEGSKA (reference sequence). The CDR3 protein is CSARILRGRYEQYF. DNA of the CDR3: TGCAGTGCTAGAATACTAAGGGGTCGGTACGAGCAGTACTTC.

V and J are TRBV15 and TRBJ2-5; D is possibly TRBD1 (5 bases). The closer fit of TRBJ2-7 to the DNA end suggests the J call may be wrong. Germline V gene lookup returns CDR1 LNHNV and CDR2 YYDKDF (reference sequence). The CDR3 spans 16 residues. CDR3 residues: CATSSSNRFNSYEQYF. The CDR3 DNA is TGTGCCACCAGCAGCTCCAACAGGTTTAACTCCTACGAGCAGTACTTC.

This clonotype was detected only once. The CDR3 spells CASSLFGGGLGYGYTF. The CDR3 bases are TGTGCCAGCAGTTTATTTGGCGGGGGTCTCGGCTATGGCTACACCTTC. V usage is TRBV28 and J usage is TRBJ1-2; possible D gene TRBD1, 5 bases. This CDR3 spans 16 amino acids. CDR1 and CDR2 (germline): MDHEN, SYDVKM. Trimming took off 1 base at V and 4 bases at J, with 16 bases between the two ends.

This chain links TRBV29-1 with TRBJ2-5; D possibly uses TRBD1 or TRBD2 (7 bases each). The germline V and J ends were trimmed by 4 bases and 2 bases, with 17 bases remaining between them. The CDR3 is 15 amino acids. CDR1 is SQVTM, CDR2 ANQGSEA, per germline. The DNA of the CDR3 is TGCAGCGTTGTGGAGGGAGGGGGCAGGCAAGAGACCCAGTACTTC. This gives the protein CSVVEGGGRQETQYF.

The chain carries TRBV15 and TRBJ1-4; D gene ambiguous. In germline, CDR1 is LNHNV, CDR2 YYDKDF (reference sequence). CDR3 size: 13 residues. V shed 5 bases and J shed 8 bases, with 12 bases lying between them. This chain's CDR3 is CATSQTDQEKLFF. Written as DNA, the CDR3 is TGTGCCACCAGCCAAACAGACCAAGAAAAACTGTTTTTT.

This clonotype was detected only a few times. The chain combines TRBV4-1 with TRBJ1-1; D is ambiguous. Germline V gene sequence: CDR1 MGHRA, CDR2 YSYEKL. The CDR3 sequence is 12 residues long. Trimming left V 1 base short and J 4 bases short, with 4 bases between. The CDR3, as DNA: TGCGCCAGCAGCCAAGGTTTCACTGAAGCTTTCTTT. It is translated as CASSQGFTEAFF.

The rearrangement uses TRBV29-1 and TRBJ1-2; D gene uncertain. Per germline, CDR1 SQVTM and CDR2 ANQGSEA. CDR3 length: 12 residues. V was clipped by 4 bases and J by 2 bases, with 8 bases between them. This CDR3 is CSVGTENYGYTF. CDR3 coding DNA: TGCAGCGTTGGTACGGAGAACTATGGCTACACCTTC.

The chain combines TRBV7-9 with TRBJ2-5; 12 nucleotides match TRBD1. Per germline, CDR1 SEHNR and CDR2 FQNEAQ (reference sequence). The CDR3 consists of 16 residues. Losses at the gene ends were 5 bases for V and 2 bases for J; bases not matched to a gene: 6. The CDR3 loop reads CASSPGDRGQQETQYF. The CDR3 coding sequence is TGTGCCAGCAGCCCCGGGGACAGGGGGCAACAAGAGACCCAGTACTTC.